This is a list of T cell receptor beta chains from one sample in a study of shared clonotypes between healthy human individuals. Produced via immunoSEQ multiplex PCR; TCRdb's table is partial and in-frame only. This sample has over a million clones; 75% to 80% occur once, and the top ten carry roughly 0.57%. Sequenced: memory CD4+ T cells from PBMCs. Receptors originate from a man younger than 30 in good health. Some clones in this sample may be carry-over from other donors' samples. Both conserved end residues are part of each CDR3. The D gene is left open where the match is weak. Where a row states a size, it is once, few, many or the class of an expanded clone; other rows omit it.

j_gene: TRBJ1-2
v_gene: TRBV7-9
abundance: .
d_gene: .
len: 13
CDR3aa: CASSKGVNYGYTF
CDR3nt: TGTGCCAGCAGTAAGGGGGTTAACTATGGCTACACCTTC

j_gene: TRBJ2-3
v_gene: TRBV9
abundance: .
d_gene: TRBD1
len: 15
CDR3aa: CASSARQGGGDTQYF
CDR3nt: TGTGCCAGCAGCGCCCGACAGGGGGGAGGGGATACGCAGTATTTT

j_gene: TRBJ1-5
v_gene: TRBV4-1
abundance: .
d_gene: .
len: 15
CDR3aa: CASSQGTGTFQPQHF
CDR3nt: TGCGCCAGCAGCCAAGGTACCGGGACTTTTCAGCCCCAGCATTTT

j_gene: TRBJ2-2
v_gene: TRBV23-1
abundance: .
d_gene: .
len: 13
CDR3aa: CAIDSQNTGELFF
CDR3nt: TGCGCCATCGACAGCCAGAACACCGGGGAGCTGTTTTTT

j_gene: TRBJ2-2
v_gene: TRBV6-4
abundance: .
d_gene: TRBD2
len: 15
CDR3aa: CASRGLAGNTGELFF
CDR3nt: TGTGCCAGCAGAGGACTAGCGGGAAACACCGGGGAGCTGTTTTTT

j_gene: TRBJ1-4
v_gene: TRBV9
abundance: .
d_gene: .
len: 16
CDR3aa: CASSVGRTHGGEKLFF
CDR3nt: TGTGCCAGCAGCGTAGGGAGGACCCATGGGGGTGAAAAACTGTTTTTT

j_gene: TRBJ1-4
v_gene: TRBV15
abundance: .
d_gene: .
len: 16
CDR3aa: CATSRSPRGGGEKLFF
CDR3nt: TGTGCCACCAGCAGATCCCCAAGGGGCGGCGGTGAAAAACTGTTTTTT

j_gene: TRBJ1-6
v_gene: TRBV28
abundance: few
d_gene: TRBD1
len: 13
CDR3aa: CASRRTGRSPLHF
CDR3nt: TGTGCCAGCCGGCGGACAGGGAGGTCACCCCTCCACTTT

j_gene: TRBJ1-2
v_gene: TRBV11-3
abundance: many
d_gene: .
len: 16
CDR3aa: CASSRAIVGDNYGYTF
CDR3nt: TGTGCCAGCAGCCGCGCTATTGTAGGCGACAACTATGGCTACACCTTC

j_gene: TRBJ1-1
v_gene: TRBV9
abundance: .
d_gene: .
len: 15
CDR3aa: CASSEEGRGGTEAFF
CDR3nt: TGTGCCAGCAGCGAGGAGGGACGAGGGGGCACTGAAGCTTTCTTT

j_gene: TRBJ1-2
v_gene: TRBV7-8
abundance: .
d_gene: .
len: 14
CDR3aa: CASGLGAFDYGYTF
CDR3nt: TGTGCCAGCGGGTTAGGGGCCTTTGACTATGGCTACACCTTC

j_gene: TRBJ2-6
v_gene: TRBV7-2
abundance: .
d_gene: TRBD1
len: 17
CDR3aa: CASSSGTGRTGANVLTF
CDR3nt: TGTGCCAGCAGCTCCGGGACAGGGAGGACTGGGGCCAACGTCCTGACTTTC

j_gene: TRBJ1-6
v_gene: TRBV7-2
abundance: .
d_gene: .
len: 17
CDR3aa: CASSLLGPRSYNSPLHF
CDR3nt: TGTGCCAGCAGCTTACTTGGACCTCGCTCCTATAATTCACCCCTCCACTTT

j_gene: TRBJ1-2
v_gene: TRBV6-4
abundance: .
d_gene: .
len: 15
CDR3aa: CASSDLKSGSDGYTF
CDR3nt: TGTGCCAGCAGTGACTTGAAGTCAGGGTCGGATGGCTACACCTTC

j_gene: TRBJ2-1
v_gene: TRBV28
abundance: .
d_gene: TRBD2
len: 16
CDR3aa: CASSFRSTSGKVEQFF
CDR3nt: TGTGCCAGCAGTTTCCGATCGACTAGCGGGAAGGTTGAGCAGTTCTTC

j_gene: TRBJ1-2
v_gene: TRBV30
abundance: .
d_gene: .
len: 12
CDR3aa: CAWSVQRPTYTF
CDR3nt: TGTGCCTGGAGTGTACAAAGGCCGACGTATACCTTC

j_gene: TRBJ2-5
v_gene: TRBV9
abundance: few
d_gene: TRBD2
len: 19
CDR3aa: CASSERGERTSGRGKTQYF
CDR3nt: TGTGCCAGCAGCGAGAGAGGGGAAAGGACTAGCGGTCGGGGAAAGACCCAGTACTTC

j_gene: TRBJ2-5
v_gene: TRBV5-5
abundance: .
d_gene: .
len: 14
CDR3aa: CASSLSAPEETQYF
CDR3nt: TGTGCCAGCAGCTTGTCGGCCCCAGAGGAGACCCAGTACTTC

j_gene: TRBJ1-5
v_gene: TRBV18
abundance: .
d_gene: .
len: 15
CDR3aa: CASSPEQMGDQPQHF
CDR3nt: TGTGCCAGCTCACCAGAGCAAATGGGCGATCAGCCCCAGCATTTT

j_gene: TRBJ2-7
v_gene: TRBV4-2
abundance: .
d_gene: TRBD2
len: 15
CDR3aa: CASSQGLAGTYEQYF
CDR3nt: TGTGCCAGCAGCCAAGGGCTAGCGGGAACCTACGAGCAGTACTTC

j_gene: TRBJ2-7
v_gene: TRBV19
abundance: .
d_gene: TRBD1
len: 15
CDR3aa: CASSIGTGTGYEQYF
CDR3nt: TGTGCCAGTAGTATAGGGACAGGCACTGGCTACGAGCAGTACTTC

j_gene: TRBJ2-2
v_gene: TRBV7-3
abundance: .
d_gene: .
len: 12
CDR3aa: CASSFVTGELFF
CDR3nt: TGTGCCAGCAGCTTTGTAACCGGGGAGCTGTTTTTT

j_gene: TRBJ1-1
v_gene: TRBV7-3
abundance: .
d_gene: .
len: 13
CDR3aa: CASSSQGVTEAFF
CDR3nt: TGTGCCAGCAGCTCCCAAGGGGTAACTGAAGCTTTCTTT

j_gene: TRBJ2-3
v_gene: TRBV27
abundance: .
d_gene: .
len: 11
CDR3aa: CASRYGDTQYF
CDR3nt: TGTGCCAGCAGGTACGGAGATACGCAGTATTTT

j_gene: TRBJ2-7
v_gene: TRBV28
abundance: once
d_gene: .
len: 17
CDR3aa: CASSLWPPQRSKGEQYF
CDR3nt: TGTGCCAGCAGTTTATGGCCCCCCCAGCGGTCAAAGGGCGAGCAGTACTTC

j_gene: TRBJ2-5
v_gene: TRBV29-1
abundance: .
d_gene: .
len: 13
CDR3aa: CSYLRDLGETQYF
CDR3nt: TGCAGCTACTTACGGGACCTGGGGGAGACCCAGTACTTC

j_gene: TRBJ2-6
v_gene: TRBV9
abundance: .
d_gene: .
len: 20
CDR3aa: CASSPATQSRGGSGANVLTF
CDR3nt: TGTGCCAGCAGCCCCGCAACCCAAAGCAGAGGAGGTTCTGGGGCCAACGTCCTGACTTTC

j_gene: TRBJ1-1
v_gene: TRBV2
abundance: few
d_gene: TRBD1
len: 17
CDR3aa: CASSEAGQGLGNTEAFF
CDR3nt: TGTGCCAGCAGTGAAGCGGGACAGGGTTTAGGTAACACTGAAGCTTTCTTT

j_gene: TRBJ2-7
v_gene: TRBV30
abundance: many
d_gene: TRBD1
len: 14
CDR3aa: CAWSNPRGSREQYF
CDR3nt: TGTGCCTGGAGTAATCCCAGGGGGTCTCGCGAGCAGTACTTC

j_gene: TRBJ1-2
v_gene: TRBV4-1
abundance: once
d_gene: .
len: 15
CDR3aa: CASSPRDVLEGGYTF
CDR3nt: TGCGCCAGCAGCCCTCGTGACGTCTTAGAAGGCGGCTACACCTTC

j_gene: TRBJ1-2
v_gene: TRBV5-1
abundance: many
d_gene: .
len: 15
CDR3aa: CASSLGGGRDYGYTF
CDR3nt: TGCGCCAGCAGCTTGGGAGGGGGTCGCGACTATGGCTACACCTTC

j_gene: TRBJ2-1
v_gene: TRBV4-1
abundance: few
d_gene: TRBD2
len: 17
CDR3aa: CASSQSAGLAAYNEQFF
CDR3nt: TGCGCCAGCAGCCAAAGCGCGGGACTAGCGGCATACAATGAGCAGTTCTTC

j_gene: TRBJ1-4
v_gene: TRBV25-1
abundance: .
d_gene: TRBD1
len: 16
CDR3aa: CASSKTGGATNEKLFF
CDR3nt: TGTGCCAGCAGTAAGACAGGGGGAGCAACTAATGAAAAACTGTTTTTT

j_gene: TRBJ2-1
v_gene: TRBV4-1
abundance: .
d_gene: .
len: 16
CDR3aa: CASSQGFLSSYNEQFF
CDR3nt: TGCGCCAGCAGCCAAGGGTTCCTGAGCTCCTACAATGAGCAGTTCTTC

j_gene: TRBJ1-2
v_gene: TRBV20-1
abundance: .
d_gene: .
len: 11
CDR3aa: CSAPTGYGYTF
CDR3nt: TGCAGTGCTCCGACCGGGTACGGCTACACCTTC

j_gene: TRBJ2-7
v_gene: TRBV28
abundance: .
d_gene: TRBD1
len: 17
CDR3aa: CASSSGQGKRGSYEQYF
CDR3nt: TGTGCCAGCAGTTCGGGACAGGGGAAGAGGGGGTCCTACGAGCAGTACTTC

j_gene: TRBJ2-3
v_gene: TRBV6-6
abundance: .
d_gene: .
len: 15
CDR3aa: CASSLRGGTPDTQYF
CDR3nt: TGTGCCAGCAGTCTCAGGGGCGGAACCCCAGATACGCAGTATTTT

j_gene: TRBJ2-5
v_gene: TRBV29-1
abundance: .
d_gene: .
len: 12
CDR3aa: CSVLGYQETQYF
CDR3nt: TGCAGCGTTTTAGGATACCAAGAGACCCAGTACTTC

j_gene: TRBJ1-3
v_gene: TRBV4-2
abundance: once
d_gene: .
len: 14
CDR3aa: CASSQDADISTIYF
CDR3nt: TGTGCCAGCAGCCAAGACGCAGATATCAGCACCATATATTTT

j_gene: TRBJ1-2
v_gene: TRBV18
abundance: .
d_gene: TRBD1
len: 16
CDR3aa: CASAPGQGAHNYGYTF
CDR3nt: TGTGCCAGCGCGCCGGGACAGGGGGCGCATAACTATGGCTACACCTTC

j_gene: TRBJ2-1
v_gene: TRBV9
abundance: .
d_gene: .
len: 18
CDR3aa: CASSVAQGGGGSYNEQFF
CDR3nt: TGTGCCAGCAGCGTAGCCCAGGGGGGCGGGGGCTCCTACAATGAGCAGTTCTTC

j_gene: TRBJ2-7
v_gene: TRBV4-2
abundance: .
d_gene: .
len: 14
CDR3aa: CASSQNGRAYEQYF
CDR3nt: TGTGCCAGCAGCCAAAACGGCAGGGCCTACGAGCAGTACTTC

j_gene: TRBJ1-1
v_gene: TRBV19
abundance: .
d_gene: .
len: 14
CDR3aa: CASSMVRVEGEAFF
CDR3nt: TGTGCCAGTAGTATGGTACGGGTAGAGGGTGAAGCTTTCTTT

j_gene: TRBJ2-1
v_gene: TRBV7-9
abundance: .
d_gene: TRBD2
len: 12
CDR3aa: CASSLEGLASFF
CDR3nt: TGTGCCAGCAGCTTGGAGGGACTAGCGAGTTTCTTC

j_gene: TRBJ1-3
v_gene: TRBV30
abundance: .
d_gene: .
len: 13
CDR3aa: CAVDRGSQNTIYF
CDR3nt: TGTGCCGTAGACCGAGGGTCTCAAAACACCATATATTTT